A single sample is the source of the 27 T cell receptor beta chains below, sequenced in a study of CD8 T cells in ankylosing spondylitis. TCRdb re-called the 5' RACE reads through MiXCR, storing one row per CDR3 protein. The repertoire has 350,000 or so distinct CDR3 sequences, approximately 10% of them found once; the top ten carry 8% to 9.5%. Sample: blood, either unsorted or a sorted T cell fraction (not recorded which). Receptors originate from a female donor with ankylosing spondylitis or in good health (not recorded which).

The genes are TRBV3-1 and TRBJ2-1; either TRBD1 or TRBD2 may fit D (5 bases each). Germline V lookup: CDR1 LGHDT, CDR2 YNNKEL (reference sequence). The CDR3 spans 13 residues. Deletions cut 4 bases from V and 7 bases from J, with 11 bases between. The CDR3 region has the DNA TGTGCCAGCAGCCTTACGGGGACGAATGAGCAGTTCTTC. Translating gives CASSLTGTNEQFF.

This clonotype was found many times. The chain joins TRBV5-1 to TRBJ1-5; D gene ambiguous. The CDR3 extends over 15 amino acids. Looked up from germline, CDR1 is SGHRS and CDR2 is YFSETQ. Trimming left V 5 bases short and J 2 bases short, with 14 bases between. This CDR3 reads CASSEGTIGNQPQHF. Here the CDR3 DNA reads TGCGCCAGCAGTGAGGGCACCATAGGCAATCAGCCCCAGCATTTT.

This clonotype was detected only a few times. The rearrangement links TRBV5-1 to TRBJ2-2; 8 nucleotides line up with TRBD1. The CDR3 extends over 15 amino acids. Per germline, CDR1 SGHRS and CDR2 YFSETQ. V shed 4 bases, J shed 3 bases, and the junction held 5 bases outside the gene matches. CDR3 protein: CASSALQGDTGELFF. The CDR3 region has the DNA TGCGCCAGCAGCGCCTTACAGGGGGACACCGGGGAGCTGTTTTTT.

This clonotype was counted many times. The chain links TRBV5-1 to TRBJ1-2; no clear D. Looked up from germline, CDR1 is SGHRS and CDR2 is YFSETQ. V was shortened by 1 base and J by 8 bases, with 15 bases between the two germline ends. The CDR3 totals 14 residues. In nucleotides, the CDR3 is TGCGCCAGCAGCTTGTCGCAGGTTGAGGCCGGCTACACCTTC. Translated, it gives CASSLSQVEAGYTF. The variable domain in full, completed from reference TRBV5-1 and TRBJ1-2, reads KAGVTQTPRYLIKTRGQQVTLSCSPISGHRSVSWYQQTPGQGLQFLFEYFSETQRNKGNFPGRFSGRQFSNSRSEMNVSTLELGDSALYLCASSLSQVEAGYTFGSGTRLTVV.

This clonotype was picked up many times. V usage is TRBV20-1 and J usage is TRBJ1-2; 8 bases fit TRBD1. There are 12 residues in the CDR3. V dropped 7 bases and J dropped 7; count of bases not matched to a gene: 8. CDR1 is DFQATT and CDR2 is SNEGSKA in the germline V gene (reference sequence). The DNA for the CDR3 is TGCAGTGTAACAGGGGGATCAGCTGGCTACACCTTC. It specifies CSVTGGSAGYTF.

This clonotype occurred many times. The chain combines TRBV20-1 with TRBJ2-2; 7 bases align to TRBD1. From germline, CDR1 is DFQATT and CDR2 SNEGSKA (reference sequence). The CDR3 contains 14 residues. After removal of 7 bases from V and 2 bases from J, the junction contained 7 bases not matched to a gene. The CDR3 DNA reads TGCAGTGTTCGACGGGACAGTAACACCGGGGAGCTGTTTTTT. It translates to CSVRRDSNTGELFF.

The V gene is TRBV7-2, the J gene TRBJ1-1, with TRBD1 matching 7 bases. CDR1 and CDR2 (germline): SGHTA, FQGNSA. The CDR3 sequence is 15 residues long. V trimming: 5 bases; J trimming: 0 bases; junction bases outside the gene matches: 6. The CDR3 DNA reads as TGTGCCAGCAGCCAGACAGGGTTCCTGAACACTGAAGCTTTCTTT. This gives the protein CASSQTGFLNTEAFF.

This clonotype was seen at least ten times. The chain is built from TRBV24-1 and TRBJ2-4, with a tentative D call TRBD2 (5 bases). Trimming removed 5 bases at V and 6 bases at J, with 16 bases between. CDR1 is KGHDR, CDR2 SFDVKD, per germline. The CDR3 is 15 amino acids. The DNA of the CDR3 is TGTGCCACCAGTGCGAGGGTGGGGTACTCAAACATTCAGTACTTC. Encoded protein: CATSARVGYSNIQYF.

This clonotype was counted a few times. The CDR3 nucleotides are TGTGCCAGCACTGGGACGGGGGGATTTGGGAATCAGCCCCAGCATTTT. It specifies CASTGTGGFGNQPQHF. This chain uses TRBV6-1 with TRBJ1-5; weak D call: TRBD1 (5 bases). The CDR3 covers 16 residues. V shed 7 bases and J shed 4 bases, with 20 bases lying between them. Germline-derived CDR1 and CDR2 are MNHNS and SASEGT.

This clonotype was observed at least ten times. The chain links TRBV20-1 to TRBJ2-1, with 9 nucleotides matching TRBD2. CDR3 length equals 16 residues. Germline-derived CDR1 and CDR2 are DFQATT and SNEGSKA (reference sequence). With V trimmed by 0 bases and J by 3 bases, 6 bases remained unmatched. The CDR3 loop reads CSARDWRGGFYNEQFF. CDR3 sequence (DNA): TGCAGTGCTAGAGATTGGCGGGGGGGATTCTACAATGAGCAGTTCTTC.

This clonotype was counted ten times or more. This chain links TRBV5-1 with TRBJ1-1; 7 bases map to TRBD1. V shed 4 bases, J shed 0 bases, and the junction held 6 bases outside the gene matches. The CDR3 sequence is 15 residues long. Germline loops: CDR1 SGHRS, CDR2 YFSETQ. The CDR3 DNA follows: TGCGCCAGCAGCCGTGGGGACAGATTGAACACTGAAGCTTTCTTT. Translated, it gives CASSRGDRLNTEAFF.

This clonotype appeared a few times. CDR3 residues: CASSQEKFRTGGVWGSNQPQHF. For the CDR3, the DNA is TGCGCCAGCAGCCAAGAGAAGTTTCGGACAGGGGGCGTCTGGGGAAGCAATCAGCCCCAGCATTTT. V and J are TRBV4-1 and TRBJ1-5, with TRBD1 identical over 11 bases. This CDR3 is 22 amino acids long. V lost 0 bases, J lost 1 base, and 17 bases stayed unmatched. The V gene's germline CDR1 is MGHRA and CDR2 YSYEKL.

This clonotype occurred many times. The rearrangement joins TRBV5-1 to TRBJ1-2; 8 bases agree with TRBD1. The length of the CDR3 is 14 residues. J gave up 13 bases and V 4 bases, and 15 bases lay outside the gene matches. Germline V CDR1 and CDR2: SGHRS, YFSETQ. As DNA, the CDR3 is TGCGCCAGCAGCGGCAGTACGACAGGGGATTCGGCCACCTTC. This sequence encodes CASSGSTTGDSATF. Together with reference TRBV5-1 and TRBJ1-2, the CDR3 gives the full variable domain: KAGVTQTPRYLIKTRGQQVTLSCSPISGHRSVSWYQQTPGQGLQFLFEYFSETQRNKGNFPGRFSGRQFSNSRSEMNVSTLELGDSALYLCASSGSTTGDSATFGSGTRLTVV.

This clonotype was seen more than once but under ten times. This chain joins TRBV27 and TRBJ2-7; 9 bases line up with TRBD2. The germline V gene has CDR1 MNHEY and CDR2 SMNVEV (reference sequence). After removal of 5 bases from V and 3 bases from J, the junction contained 14 bases not matched to a gene. CDR3 length equals 17 residues. The CDR3 loop is CASSPDPGTSIVYEQYF. The DNA of the CDR3 is TGTGCCAGCAGTCCCGATCCCGGGACTAGCATCGTCTACGAGCAGTACTTC.

There are many counts of this clonotype. The genes are TRBV7-2 and TRBJ2-1, with a possible D match to TRBD1 (5 bases). In germline, CDR1 is SGHTA, CDR2 FQGNSA. V lost 1 base, J lost 4 bases, and 14 bases lay in between. The CDR3 has 16 residues. The CDR3 nucleotides read TGTGCCAGCAGCTTAGTAGGACAACGGATTTACAATGAGCAGTTCTTC. Translated, it gives CASSLVGQRIYNEQFF.

The table lists this clonotype with many counts. V usage is TRBV4-1 and J usage is TRBJ2-1; 7 nucleotides agree with TRBD2. CDR3 length equals 15 residues. V was pared by 7 bases and J by 8 bases, with 14 bases of the junction left unmatched. The germline gives CDR1 MGHRA, CDR2 YSYEKL. CDR3 DNA sequence: TGCGCCAGCACCGCCTCCGGGACTAACGGCCATGAGCAGTTCTTC. Amino acid sequence: CASTASGTNGHEQFF.

There are many counts of this clonotype. The V gene is TRBV7-8, the J gene TRBJ1-2; no reliable D call. V lost 3 bases and J lost 8, with 7 bases in between. Germline assignment: CDR1 SGHVS and CDR2 FQNEAQ. The CDR3 totals 11 residues. The CDR3 loop is CASSLYGGYTF. The CDR3, as DNA: TGTGCCAGCAGCTTGTACGGGGGCTACACCTTC.

This clonotype has at least ten counts. V usage is TRBV12-3 or TRBV12-4 and J usage is TRBJ2-1; D call uncertain. Trimming pared 6 bases from V and 9 bases from J, leaving 15 bases between. The CDR3 has 13 amino acids. The CDR3 nucleotides read TGTGCCAGCAGCCAACTCCTAGTCCCTGAGCAGTTCTTC. This codes for CASSQLLVPEQFF.

This clonotype showed up many times. The chain combines TRBV28 with TRBJ1-5; no firm D call. Trimming took off 6 bases at V and 3 bases at J, with 9 bases between the two ends. The CDR3 sequence is 13 residues long. Germline V gene sequence: CDR1 MDHEN, CDR2 SYDVKM. The CDR3 DNA sequence: TGTGCCAGCAGGTCGGGGTTCAATCAGCCCCAGCATTTT. Translating gives CASRSGFNQPQHF.

There are a few counts of this clonotype. The V and J genes are TRBV27 and TRBJ2-1; 9 bases fit TRBD2. There are 15 residues in the CDR3. CDR1 is MNHEY and CDR2 is SMNVEV in the germline V gene (reference sequence). The trim removed 6 bases at V and 10 bases at J, leaving 13 bases unmatched. The CDR3 bases are TGTGCCAGCAGCTCACGCGGGGGGGCCTTCGGGGAGCAGTTCTTC. Translating gives CASSSRGGAFGEQFF.

This clonotype came up many times. J is TRBJ2-4 and V is TRBV7-2; D is possibly TRBD1 or TRBD2 (5 bases each). V was trimmed by 0 bases and J by 3 bases, leaving 12 bases between them. Germline V CDR1 and CDR2: SGHTA, FQGNSA. This CDR3 spans 16 amino acids. CDR3 residues: CASSLAWDLVKNIQYF. The DNA for the CDR3 is TGTGCCAGCAGCTTAGCGTGGGACCTAGTCAAAAACATTCAGTACTTC.

A note on this clonotype: The junction and the germline gene differ at one end; a read error may be behind it. This sequence joins TRBV3-1 and TRBJ2-7, with D possibly TRBD2 on 5 matching bases. Germline-derived CDR1 and CDR2 are LGHDT and YNNKEL (reference sequence). The length of the CDR3 is 15 residues. As DNA, the CDR3 is TGTGCCACCAGCCAAGATAGCGTAAAGTCCTACGAGCAGTACTTC. It encodes CATSQDSVKSYEQYF.

Many counts were recorded for this clonotype. The chain joins TRBV5-1 to TRBJ2-7; D gene uncertain. This CDR3 contains 11 residues. Germline V gene sequence: CDR1 SGHRS, CDR2 YFSETQ. Trimming took 0 bases from V and 5 from J, leaving 3 bases between them. Written as DNA, the CDR3 is TGCGCCAGCAGCTTGGATAACGAGCAGTACTTC. Amino acids: CASSLDNEQYF.

This clonotype was detected many times. The junction does not match germline at one end; this may be a read error. V gene TRBV20-1 combines with J gene TRBJ2-5, with D perhaps TRBD2 (5 bases). The CDR3 consists of 14 residues. Germline lookup yields CDR1 DFQATT and CDR2 SNEGSKA (reference sequence). The DNA of the CDR3 is TGCAGTGCCAGAGGACTCACCCCTCAAGAGACCCAGTACTTC. It yields the protein CSARGLTPQETQYF.

This clonotype was seen a handful of times. V and J are TRBV11-2 and TRBJ2-7; D may match TRBD1 or TRBD2 (5 bases each). Trimming left V 4 bases short and J 9 bases short, with 16 bases between. Germline loops: CDR1 SGHAT, CDR2 FQNNGV. The CDR3 has 13 amino acids. The CDR3 region has the DNA TGTGCCAGCAGCTCTCTCGTTGGGGGTGGGCAGTACTTC. Protein: CASSSLVGGGQYF.

This clonotype was counted many times. The CDR3 nucleotides are TGTGCCAGCAGTTTTAGAGGGAACCGCTACGAGCAGTACTTC. Protein product: CASSFRGNRYEQYF. The chain carries TRBV28 and TRBJ2-7; TRBD2 might be the D (5 bases). V was trimmed by 3 bases and J by 3 bases, leaving 12 bases between them. The CDR3 spans 14 residues. Germline V gives CDR1 MDHEN, CDR2 SYDVKM.

This clonotype was detected ten times or more. This rearrangement joins TRBV5-1 to TRBJ2-1; D is ambiguous. Germline V CDR1 and CDR2: SGHRS, YFSETQ. V was clipped by 3 bases and J by 7 bases, with 14 bases between them. This CDR3 has 14 amino acids. As DNA, the CDR3 is TGCGCCAGCAGCTCCGGAATGACCGAGAATGAGCAGTTCTTC. This encodes CASSSGMTENEQFF. Complete variable domain (other parts from reference TRBV5-1 and TRBJ2-1): KAGVTQTPRYLIKTRGQQVTLSCSPISGHRSVSWYQQTPGQGLQFLFEYFSETQRNKGNFPGRFSGRQFSNSRSEMNVSTLELGDSALYLCASSSGMTENEQFFGPGTRLTVL.